This entry lists 30 T cell receptor beta chains sequenced from one sample in a study of blood T cell repertoires in COVID-19. Sequencing was performed with immunoSEQ multiplex PCR; in TCRdb, only in-frame clones are kept and a portion is missing. Of about 95,000 clones in the sample, under 85% were seen once. Input material: peripheral blood. The receptors stem from a human donor in a cohort sampled during active COVID-19.

The chain links TRBV11-3 to TRBJ1-1; D gene ambiguous. This CDR3 contains 15 residues. Germline V lookup: CDR1 SGHNT, CDR2 YENEEA. Trimming pared 3 bases from V and 0 bases from J, leaving 11 bases between. The CDR3 protein is CASSLSGSLNTEAFF. As DNA, the CDR3 is TGTGCCAGCAGCTTGAGTGGGAGTCTGAACACTGAAGCTTTCTTT.

V is TRBV7-9 and J is TRBJ2-5; tentatively, D is TRBD1 (5 bases). CDR3 length equals 13 residues. CDR1 is SEHNR, CDR2 FQNEAQ, per germline (reference sequence). V lost 5 bases and J lost 5, with 12 bases in between. In DNA, the CDR3 is TGTGCCAGCAGCCCCCGGAAGGGGGAGACCCAGTACTTC. Translation gives CASSPRKGETQYF.

This clone appeared a few times. The V gene is TRBV11-2, the J gene TRBJ2-3; TRBD1 matches 10 bases. Germline CDR1 and CDR2: SGHAT and FQNNGV. After removal of 3 bases from V and 3 bases from J, the junction contained 0 bases not matched to a gene. This CDR3 spans 14 amino acids. CDR3 in amino acids: CASSLGQGTDTQYF. The CDR3 DNA reads TGTGCCAGCAGCTTGGGACAGGGGACAGATACGCAGTATTTT.

V usage is TRBV28 and J usage is TRBJ1-2, with D tentatively TRBD1 (5 bases). The CDR3 has 12 amino acids. In germline, CDR1 is MDHEN, CDR2 SYDVKM. The V gene lost 7 bases and the J gene lost 8 bases, with 14 bases spanning the gap. CDR3: CASTPGGTGYTF. The CDR3 DNA follows: TGTGCCAGCACCCCGGGAGGGACGGGCTACACCTTC.

The chain recombines TRBV5-1 with TRBJ2-3; a weak D match, TRBD2 (6 bases). Trimming stripped 1 base from V and 0 bases from J, with 12 bases between. In germline, CDR1 is SGHRS, CDR2 YFSETQ. The CDR3 is made up of 16 amino acids. The CDR3 loop is CASSLRYGGSTDTQYF. DNA for the CDR3: TGCGCCAGCAGCTTGAGGTATGGGGGGAGCACAGATACGCAGTATTTT.

This chain connects TRBV20-1 to TRBJ1-2, with D unresolved. V dropped 3 bases and J dropped 8 bases, with 13 bases sitting between them. CDR3 length: 12 amino acids. In germline, CDR1 is DFQATT, CDR2 SNEGSKA (reference sequence). This CDR3 is CSASLGSGGYTF. The CDR3 bases are TGCAGTGCTAGTCTGGGGAGCGGCGGCTACACCTTC.

The chain has TRBV6-5 and TRBJ1-1, with D unresolved. The V end lost 6 bases, the J end lost 5 bases, and 10 bases lay between the germline ends. The germline V gene encodes CDR1 MNHEY and CDR2 SVGAGI. This CDR3 contains 12 residues. The CDR3 spells CASRGGDTEAFF. CDR3 coding DNA: TGTGCCAGCAGGGGCGGGGATACTGAAGCTTTCTTT.

The rearrangement joins TRBV18 to TRBJ2-3; 16 nucleotides agree with TRBD2. Germline values: CDR1 KGHSH, CDR2 LQKENI. V lost 1 base and J lost 4; bases outside the gene matches: 11. This CDR3 region has 20 residues. CDR3 sequence reads: CASSPRQGTSGRAGSDTQYF. In DNA form, the CDR3 reads TGTGCCAGCTCACCACGACAGGGGACTAGCGGGAGGGCCGGTTCAGATACGCAGTATTTT. The full variable domain, with the rest looked up from reference TRBV18 and TRBJ2-3, is NAGVMQNPRHLVRRRGQEARLRCSPMKGHSHVYWYRQLPEEGLKFMVYLQKENIIDESGMPKERFSAEFPKEGPSILRIQQVVRGDSAAYFCASSPRQGTSGRAGSDTQYFGPGTRLTVL.

This clone was recorded once. V gene TRBV18 combines with J gene TRBJ2-7; possibly TRBD1 for D (6 bases). CDR1 is KGHSH and CDR2 is LQKENI in the germline V gene. The V end lost 1 base, the J end lost 3 bases, and 13 bases lay between the germline ends. The CDR3 runs 15 residues. CDR3 nucleotides: TGTGCCAGCTCACCACAAGAGACAGGTTTCTACGAGCAGTACTTC. This codes for CASSPQETGFYEQYF. Together with reference TRBV18 and TRBJ2-7, the CDR3 gives the full variable domain: NAGVMQNPRHLVRRRGQEARLRCSPMKGHSHVYWYRQLPEEGLKFMVYLQKENIIDESGMPKERFSAEFPKEGPSILRIQQVVRGDSAAYFCASSPQETGFYEQYFGPGTRLTVT.

CDR3 in amino acids: CASSLARQGSNEQFF. The CDR3, as DNA: TGCGCCAGCAGCTTGGCGCGACAGGGATCCAATGAGCAGTTCTTC. This sequence joins TRBV5-1 and TRBJ2-1, with 7 bases identical to TRBD1. Germline V lookup: CDR1 SGHRS, CDR2 YFSETQ. V lost 0 bases to trimming and J lost 6 bases; unmatched junction nucleotides: 6. The CDR3 has 15 residues.

This rearrangement joins TRBV6-6 to TRBJ2-7; 10 nucleotides match TRBD2. Unmatched junction bases numbered 11, after V lost 8 bases and J lost 7 bases. This CDR3 has 14 residues. The germline V gene has CDR1 MNHNY and CDR2 SVGAGI (reference sequence). The CDR3 sequence is CASSTGAGGGEQYF. DNA of the CDR3: TGTGCCAGCTCCACGGGAGCGGGGGGGGGTGAGCAGTACTTC.

J is TRBJ1-5 and V is TRBV3-1 (or the pseudogene TRBV3-2); possibly TRBD1 for D (6 bases). Germline CDR1 LGHDT, CDR2 YNNKEL (reference sequence). The CDR3 is 13 residues long. V was trimmed by 9 bases and J by 3 bases, leaving 12 bases between them. The CDR3: CASAGGLNQPQHF. The CDR3 nucleotides are TGTGCCAGTGCGGGGGGGCTCAATCAGCCCCAGCATTTT.

In this sample, this clone turned up once. V and J are TRBV10-3 and TRBJ2-3; 9 nucleotides match TRBD2. The ends lost 4 bases at V and 2 bases at J; junction bases unmatched: 13. Germline V lookup: CDR1 ENHRY, CDR2 SYGVKD. The CDR3 has 18 amino acids. The CDR3 reads CAISGSAQLAGSTDTQYF. CDR3 DNA: TGTGCCATCAGTGGTTCGGCTCAGCTAGCGGGGTCCACAGATACGCAGTATTTT.

The J gene is TRBJ2-1, the V gene TRBV10-2, with no clear D. V was cut by 6 bases and J by 6 bases, with 15 bases left in between. This CDR3 has 14 residues. Per the germline V gene, CDR1 is WSHSY and CDR2 is SAAADI. DNA of the CDR3: TGCGCCAGCAGCCAAGAGGTGAAAGGCAATGAGCAGTTCTTC. This encodes CASSQEVKGNEQFF.

CDR3: CASSLNGHGQGAKNIQYF. CDR3 bases: TGTGCCAGCAGCTTAAACGGGCACGGCCAGGGAGCCAAAAACATTCAGTACTTC. The J gene is TRBJ2-4, the V gene TRBV7-8, with D tentatively TRBD1 (5 bases). This CDR3 spans 18 amino acids. Germline V gene data show CDR1 as SGHVS and CDR2 as FQNEAQ. V gave up 2 bases and J gave up 0 bases, with 17 bases separating them. Variable domain in full (rest from reference TRBV7-8 and TRBJ2-4): GAGVSQSPRYKVAKRGQDVALRCDPISGHVSLFWYQQALGQGPEFLTYFQNEAQLDKSGLPSDRFFAERPEGSVSTLKIQRTQQEDSAVYLCASSLNGHGQGAKNIQYFGAGTRLSVL.

The V gene is TRBV27, the J gene TRBJ2-7; 7 bases line up with TRBD1. CDR3 size: 12 residues. The J segment lost 4 bases and the V segment lost 5 bases, leaving 2 bases of the junction unmatched. Germline CDR1 is MNHEY and CDR2 is SMNVEV (reference sequence). The CDR3 sequence is CASSRTGYEQYF. CDR3 DNA sequence: TGTGCCAGCAGTCGGACAGGTTACGAGCAGTACTTC.

The chain employs TRBV28 and TRBJ2-1, with 7 bases matching TRBD2. CDR3 length equals 14 residues. V lost 6 bases and J lost 6; bases outside the gene matches: 8. Germline assignment: CDR1 MDHEN and CDR2 SYDVKM. The CDR3 is CASSTGGLVNEQFF. CDR3 bases: TGTGCCAGCAGCACCGGGGGGTTGGTCAATGAGCAGTTCTTC.

The genes are TRBV5-1 and TRBJ1-5; 10 bases match TRBD1. CDR1 is SGHRS, CDR2 YFSETQ, per germline. This CDR3 spans 14 amino acids. Trimming cost V 4 bases and J 7 bases; bases outside gene matches: 5. CDR3 sequence reads: CASSPTGGRQPQHF. CDR3 nucleotide sequence: TGCGCCAGCAGCCCGACAGGGGGCAGGCAGCCCCAGCATTTT.

The rearrangement uses TRBV7-3 and TRBJ1-2, with D possibly TRBD1 on 5 matching bases. Germline lookup yields CDR1 SGHTA and CDR2 FQGTGA. This CDR3 is 15 amino acids long. Trimming took 1 base from V and 0 from J, leaving 9 bases between them. CDR3 in amino acids: CASSLNGAANYGYTF. Here the CDR3 DNA reads TGTGCCAGCAGCTTAAATGGGGCTGCTAACTATGGCTACACCTTC.

The gene calls are TRBV3-1 (or the pseudogene TRBV3-2) and TRBJ1-3; TRBD1 matches at 7 bases. The germline V gene has CDR1 LGHDT and CDR2 YNNKEL (reference sequence). The CDR3 has 14 residues. Trimming removed 4 bases from V and 3 bases from J; junction bases left unmatched: 3. CDR3 coding DNA: TGTGCCAGCAGCCCTACAGGGGTTGGAAACACCATATATTTT. This codes for CASSPTGVGNTIYF.

The V and J genes are TRBV19 and TRBJ2-5; 15 nucleotides line up with TRBD2. The CDR3 is 16 amino acids. The germline CDR1 and CDR2 sequences are LNHDA and SQIVND (reference sequence). The V and J ends lost 7 bases and 6 bases, in that order; junction bases with no gene match: 9. CDR3 DNA: TGTGCCAGTACCCCGGGGGGACTAGCGGGGGGAAAGACCCAGTACTTC. Translation: CASTPGGLAGGKTQYF.

The chain's CDR3 is CASSPGLAGLYNEQFF. The CDR3 DNA is TGCGCCAGCAGCCCGGGACTAGCGGGATTATACAATGAGCAGTTCTTC. This chain uses TRBV5-1 with TRBJ2-1, with TRBD2 matching over 13 bases. Germline V gene lookup returns CDR1 SGHRS and CDR2 YFSETQ. The CDR3 has 16 residues. Losses at the gene ends were 4 bases for V and 4 bases for J; bases not matched to a gene: 5. The variable domain in full, with the rest retrieved from reference TRBV5-1 and TRBJ2-1, is KAGVTQTPRYLIKTRGQQVTLSCSPISGHRSVSWYQQTPGQGLQFLFEYFSETQRNKGNFPGRFSGRQFSNSRSEMNVSTLELGDSALYLCASSPGLAGLYNEQFFGPGTRLTVL.

The table lists this clone with a few counts. The chain combines TRBV5-1 with TRBJ1-1, with unresolved D. The V and J ends lost 0 bases and 1 base respectively, with 7 bases between them. Germline values: CDR1 SGHRS, CDR2 YFSETQ. The CDR3 contains 14 residues. For the CDR3, the DNA is TGCGCCAGCAGCTTGGTACCAGGGAACACTGAAGCTTTCTTT. It codes for CASSLVPGNTEAFF.

This clone was detected once. V and J are TRBV5-5 and TRBJ1-1; D gene ambiguous. This CDR3 has 15 amino acids. CDR1 is SGHKS, CDR2 YYEKEE, per germline (reference sequence). V dropped 3 bases and J dropped 5 bases, with 17 bases sitting between them. CDR3 loop: CASSSEVLAWTEAFF. The CDR3, as DNA: TGTGCCAGCAGCTCGGAGGTCTTGGCGTGGACTGAAGCTTTCTTT.

The chain links TRBV10-3 to TRBJ2-2; D is possibly TRBD1 (11 bases). CDR1 ENHRY and CDR2 SYGVKD come from the germline V gene. The germline V and J ends were trimmed by 8 bases and 2 bases, with 30 bases remaining between them. The CDR3 extends over 20 amino acids. For the CDR3, the DNA is TGTGCCATCGGACAGGGGGCCAGCGGGAGGGCCGGTCTCAACACCGGGGAGCTGTTTTTT. It yields the protein CAIGQGASGRAGLNTGELFF.

The chain carries TRBV6-5 and TRBJ1-2; 11 bases align to TRBD1. With 9 bases clipped from V and 4 bases from J, the junction kept 4 bases outside the gene matches. This CDR3 spans 13 amino acids. Germline V CDR1 and CDR2: MNHEY, SVGAGI. CDR3 nucleotide sequence: TGTGCCAGTTTAGGGACAGGGGGCTATGGCTACACCTTC. Its protein is CASLGTGGYGYTF.

This clone was seen once. The V and J genes are TRBV6-5 and TRBJ2-3, with TRBD1 matching 12 bases. Per germline, CDR1 MNHEY and CDR2 SVGAGI. The CDR3 spans 15 residues. V dropped 4 bases and J dropped 7; count of bases not matched to a gene: 6. The CDR3 nucleotides are TGTGCCAGCAGTTCCGGGACAGGGGGCAAAAATACGCAGTATTTT. The encoded protein is CASSSGTGGKNTQYF.

The V call is TRBV9, the J call TRBJ2-2; TRBD2 is a possible D gene (6 bases). This CDR3 contains 16 residues. Germline CDR1 reads SGDLS; CDR2 reads YYNGEE. V lost 0 bases and J 1 base, leaving 10 bases between the germline ends. The CDR3 loop is CASSVGGRWNTGELFF. In nucleotides, the CDR3 is TGTGCCAGCAGCGTAGGTGGGAGGTGGAACACCGGGGAGCTGTTTTTT.

This clone was counted only a few times. The genes are TRBV20-1 and TRBJ1-1, with 7 bases aligning to TRBD1. Germline CDR1 and CDR2: DFQATT and SNEGSKA (reference sequence). V trimming: 3 bases; J trimming: 9 bases; junction bases outside the gene matches: 7. The length of the CDR3 is 12 residues. The CDR3 DNA reads TGCAGTGCTAGTGGCAGGGGGATTCAAGCTTTCTTT. As protein: CSASGRGIQAFF.

The rearrangement uses TRBV10-1 and TRBJ2-1; possibly TRBD1 for D (6 bases). This CDR3 has 14 amino acids. Trimming shortened V by 3 bases and J by 8 bases, and 14 bases separated the two germline ends. Germline CDR1 WNHNN, CDR2 SYGVQD (reference sequence). This CDR3 reads CASSDTGFVDEQFF. CDR3 sequence (DNA): TGCGCCAGCAGTGATACAGGGTTCGTAGATGAGCAGTTCTTC.